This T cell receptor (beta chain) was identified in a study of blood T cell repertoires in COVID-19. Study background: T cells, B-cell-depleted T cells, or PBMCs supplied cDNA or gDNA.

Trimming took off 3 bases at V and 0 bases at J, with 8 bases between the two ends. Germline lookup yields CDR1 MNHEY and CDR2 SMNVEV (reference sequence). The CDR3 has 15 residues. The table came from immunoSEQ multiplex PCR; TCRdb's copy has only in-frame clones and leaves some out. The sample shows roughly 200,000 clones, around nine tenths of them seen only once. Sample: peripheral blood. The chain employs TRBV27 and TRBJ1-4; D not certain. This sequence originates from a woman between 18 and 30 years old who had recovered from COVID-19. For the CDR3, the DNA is TGTGCCAGCAGTTTCGTCTTTACAACTAATGAAAAACTGTTTTTT. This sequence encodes CASSFVFTTNEKLFF.